Listed below are T cell receptor beta chains from one sample, sequenced in a study of beta chain features in type 1 diabetes. Here immunoSEQ multiplex PCR was the method, and the copy in TCRdb shows in-frame clones only, minus some. Among some 44,000 clones listed, around 71% were seen once. Sequenced sample: Tregs from blood. The receptor set was obtained from a woman in her late teens or twenties with type 1 diabetes. Each CDR3 is given with its conserved first and last residue. The D gene is left open where the match is weak. Expanded clones are given a class, and other clones once, few, many or no size at all.

cdr3_aa	cdr3_nt	j_call	clone_size	d_call	v_call
CASSPPRQGRAGELFF	TGTGCCAGCTCACCACCCCGGCAGGGGCGGGCCGGGGAGCTGTTTTTT	TRBJ2-2	-	-	TRBV18
CAWSPVYGYTF	TGTGCCTGGAGTCCAGTCTATGGCTACACCTTC	TRBJ1-2	few	-	TRBV30
CASSDGGWATDTQYF	TGCGCCAGCTCCGACGGGGGGTGGGCCACAGATACGCAGTATTTT	TRBJ2-3	-	TRBD2	TRBV5-1
CSVYEGFRTEAFF	TGCAGCGTTTACGAGGGTTTCCGGACTGAAGCTTTCTTT	TRBJ1-1	-	-	TRBV29-1
CASSLGGGLYEQYF	TGCGCCAGCAGCTTGGGGGGGGGTCTCTACGAGCAGTACTTC	TRBJ2-7	few	TRBD2	TRBV5-1
CASSLGRGLIYGYTF	TGTGCCAGCAGCTTGGGCAGGGGGCTGATCTATGGCTACACCTTC	TRBJ1-2	-	TRBD1	TRBV5-5
CASSGGGSGANVLTF	TGTGCCAGCAGTGGAGGGGGCTCTGGGGCCAACGTCCTGACTTTC	TRBJ2-6	-	-	TRBV25-1
CASSKTSRAETQYF	TGTGCCAGCAGCAAAACAAGCAGGGCGGAGACCCAGTACTTC	TRBJ2-5	-	-	TRBV21-1
CASSSGLATTDTQYF	TGTGCCAGCAGCTCGGGACTAGCGACCACAGATACGCAGTATTTT	TRBJ2-3	-	TRBD2	TRBV5-4
CASSNRAGRRDAFF	TGTGCCAGCAGCAACCGGGCGGGGCGGCGTGATGCGTTCTTC	TRBJ2-1	few	-	TRBV7-2
CAWSVGSWRQETQYF	TGTGCCTGGAGTGTTGGTAGCTGGCGGCAAGAGACCCAGTACTTC	TRBJ2-5	few	-	TRBV30
CASSFSQGAKAFF	TGTGCCAGCAGCTTCTCACAGGGGGCGAAGGCTTTCTTT	TRBJ1-1	-	TRBD1	TRBV7-2
CATERGDLAKNIQYF	TGTGCCACCGAGCGGGGGGACCTAGCCAAAAACATTCAGTACTTC	TRBJ2-4	-	TRBD2	TRBV7-2
CASSYRRGETGELFF	TGTGCCAGCAGTTACAGGCGGGGCGAAACCGGGGAGCTGTTTTTT	TRBJ2-2	-	-	TRBV27
CASSPRQGAYEQYF	TGTGCCAGCAGCCCCAGACAGGGGGCTTACGAGCAGTACTTC	TRBJ2-7	few	TRBD1	TRBV6-5
CASSPRPSGDYEQYF	TGTGCCAGCAGCCCCCGGCCTAGCGGCGACTACGAGCAGTACTTC	TRBJ2-7	-	TRBD2	TRBV7-2
CASSLGPGLVLLGSYEQYF	TGTGCCAGCAGCTTAGGGCCCGGACTAGTTTTACTGGGGTCCTACGAGCAGTACTTC	TRBJ2-7	once	TRBD2	TRBV7-8
CASSLMIAGVSYNEQFF	TGTGCCAGCAGCCTTATGATAGCGGGAGTAAGTTACAATGAGCAGTTCTTC	TRBJ2-1	once	TRBD2	TRBV7-6
CASSDFWDRVYEQYF	TGTGCCAGCAGTGATTTTTGGGACAGGGTTTACGAGCAGTACTTC	TRBJ2-7	-	TRBD1	TRBV6-1
CASSVDPSSTDTQYF	TGTGCCAGCAGCGTAGACCCGAGTAGCACAGATACGCAGTATTTT	TRBJ2-3	once	-	TRBV9
CAISDTPGQGPLRANVLTF	TGTGCCATCAGTGATACACCGGGACAGGGCCCCCTTAGGGCCAACGTCCTGACTTTC	TRBJ2-6	-	TRBD1	TRBV10-3
CASSVLGLANNEQFF	TGTGCCAGCAGCGTCCTGGGACTAGCGAACAATGAGCAGTTCTTC	TRBJ2-1	-	TRBD2	TRBV7-3
CASSSIGHRNEKLFF	TGTGCCAGCAGCTCCATCGGACATAGGAATGAAAAACTGTTTTTT	TRBJ1-4	-	-	TRBV7-6
CASSERGLFSYEQYF	TGTGCCAGCAGTGAAAGGGGACTCTTCTCCTACGAGCAGTACTTC	TRBJ2-7	-	-	TRBV6-1
CSGQKVAGPYEQYF	TGCAGCGGCCAAAAGGTTGCAGGGCCCTACGAGCAGTACTTC	TRBJ2-7	-	-	TRBV29-1
CASSQVRLAGGRTAKNIQYF	TGTGCCAGCAGCCAAGTCCGTCTAGCGGGAGGTCGGACGGCCAAAAACATTCAGTACTTC	TRBJ2-4	-	TRBD2	TRBV4-2
CASSIKDGDGNQPQHF	TGTGCCAGTAGTATAAAAGACGGGGATGGGAATCAGCCCCAGCATTTT	TRBJ1-5	-	-	TRBV19
CASSEIGQGAYNEQFF	TGTGCCAGCAGTGAAATTGGACAGGGGGCCTACAATGAGCAGTTCTTC	TRBJ2-1	-	TRBD1	TRBV6-1
CASSLRETQYF	TGTGCCAGCAGCTTGCGTGAGACCCAGTACTTC	TRBJ2-5	once	-	TRBV13
CASSLGVWRDRSYEQYF	TGTGCCAGCAGCTTGGGCGTTTGGCGGGACAGGTCCTACGAGCAGTACTTC	TRBJ2-7	-	TRBD1	TRBV5-4
CASSFYPGQLNYGYTF	TGTGCCAGCAGCTTCTATCCGGGACAGCTTAACTATGGCTACACCTTC	TRBJ1-2	few	TRBD1	TRBV5-6
CASRRQGPTNTGELFF	TGTGCCAGCAGGCGACAGGGCCCTACGAACACCGGGGAGCTGTTTTTT	TRBJ2-2	-	TRBD1	TRBV7-9
CASSLRQTMNTEAFF	TGCGCCAGCAGCTTGAGGCAGACTATGAACACTGAAGCTTTCTTT	TRBJ1-1	once	-	TRBV5-1
CASSGRRGSYEQYF	TGTGCCAGCAGTGGCCGCAGGGGTTCCTACGAGCAGTACTTC	TRBJ2-7	-	-	TRBV6-6
CASSSPRTEAFF	TGTGCCAGCAGTTCCCCGAGGACTGAAGCTTTCTTT	TRBJ1-1	-	-	TRBV6-6
CASSIGPRGPDRSNQPQHF	TGTGCCAGTAGTATAGGACCCCGAGGCCCAGACAGGAGCAATCAGCCCCAGCATTTT	TRBJ1-5	few	-	TRBV19
CAISPTSSVQTQYF	TGTGCCATCAGTCCGACTAGTAGCGTCCAGACCCAGTACTTC	TRBJ2-5	few	-	TRBV10-3
CASSLPSGAEAFF	TGTGCCAGCAGCCTGCCTTCCGGGGCTGAAGCTTTCTTT	TRBJ1-1	few	-	TRBV7-9
CASSQEPRAQGYTF	TGCGCCAGCAGCCAAGAACCCAGGGCACAAGGCTACACCTTC	TRBJ1-2	-	-	TRBV4-3
CASSTGANSPLHF	TGTGCCAGTAGTACAGGGGCTAATTCACCCCTCCACTTT	TRBJ1-6	medium-sized	-	TRBV19
CASSLGLTSAGRGEQFF	TGTGCCAGCAGCTTAGGTTTGACTAGCGCGGGTAGAGGGGAGCAGTTCTTC	TRBJ2-1	-	TRBD2	TRBV11-3
CASSVLAASYEQYF	TGTGCCAGCTCAGTACTAGCGGCTTCCTACGAGCAGTACTTC	TRBJ2-7	-	TRBD2	TRBV18